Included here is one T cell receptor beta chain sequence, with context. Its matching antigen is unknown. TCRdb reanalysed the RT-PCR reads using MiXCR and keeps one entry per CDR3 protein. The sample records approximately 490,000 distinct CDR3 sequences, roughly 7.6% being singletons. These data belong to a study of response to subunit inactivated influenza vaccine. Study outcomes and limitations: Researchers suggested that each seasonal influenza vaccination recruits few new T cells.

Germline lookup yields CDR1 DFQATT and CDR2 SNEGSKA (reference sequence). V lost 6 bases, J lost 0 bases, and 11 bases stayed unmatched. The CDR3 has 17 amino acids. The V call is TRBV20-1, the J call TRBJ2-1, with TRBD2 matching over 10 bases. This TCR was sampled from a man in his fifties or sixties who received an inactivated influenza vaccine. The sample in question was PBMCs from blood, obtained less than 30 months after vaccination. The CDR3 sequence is CSAAAGGSLSSYNEQFF. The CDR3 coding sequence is TGCAGTGCCGCAGCGGGGGGGTCCCTAAGCTCCTACAATGAGCAGTTCTTC.